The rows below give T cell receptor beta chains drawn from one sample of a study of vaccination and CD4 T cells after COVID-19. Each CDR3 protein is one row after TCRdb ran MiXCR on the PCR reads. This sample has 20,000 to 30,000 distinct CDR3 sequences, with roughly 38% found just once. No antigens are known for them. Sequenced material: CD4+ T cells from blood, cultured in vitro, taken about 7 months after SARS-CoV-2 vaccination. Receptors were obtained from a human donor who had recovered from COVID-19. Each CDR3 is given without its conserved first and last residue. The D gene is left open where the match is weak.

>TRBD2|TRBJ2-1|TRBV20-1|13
SAIIAGEGYNEQF
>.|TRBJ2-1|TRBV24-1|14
ATSDHGGSSYNEQF
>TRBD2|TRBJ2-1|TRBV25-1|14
ASSEAGGGSYNEQF
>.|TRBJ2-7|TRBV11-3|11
ASSLTGQGEQY
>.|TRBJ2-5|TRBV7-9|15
ASSLPLDAGPQETQY
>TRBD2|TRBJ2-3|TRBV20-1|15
SAGPWTSGGITDTQY
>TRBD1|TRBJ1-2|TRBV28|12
ASRIGTGNTGYT
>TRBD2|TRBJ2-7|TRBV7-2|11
ASSRGTTYEQY
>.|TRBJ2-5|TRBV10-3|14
AISESTPSGEETQY
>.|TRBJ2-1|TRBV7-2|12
ASSLVNSYNEQF
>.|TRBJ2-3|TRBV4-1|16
ASSQGVFNRAETDTQY
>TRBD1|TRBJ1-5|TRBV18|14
ASSPAGTANNQPQH
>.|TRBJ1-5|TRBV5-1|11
ASIGFSNQPQH
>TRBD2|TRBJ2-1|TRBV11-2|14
ASTLKEAGVRNEQF
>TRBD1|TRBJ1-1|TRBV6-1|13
ASAGTGSRGAEAF
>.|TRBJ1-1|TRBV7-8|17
ASSPRLARGTGRDTEAF
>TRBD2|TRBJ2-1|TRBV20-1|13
SASTVGGHYNEQF
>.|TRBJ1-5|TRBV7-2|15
ASSLGLGRNSNQPQH
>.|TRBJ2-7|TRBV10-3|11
AISEGQTYEQY
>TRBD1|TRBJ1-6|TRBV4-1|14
ASSQTIGGWGSPLH
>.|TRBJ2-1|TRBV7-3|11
ASSLSLHNEQF
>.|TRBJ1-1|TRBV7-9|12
ASSLTGTITEAF
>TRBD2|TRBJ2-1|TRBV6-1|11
ASTPGGDNEQF
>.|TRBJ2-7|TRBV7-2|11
ASSSSRTSEQY
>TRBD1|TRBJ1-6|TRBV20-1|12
SARKTGGNSPLH
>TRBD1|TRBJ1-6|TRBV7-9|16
ASSPVEGASSYNSPLH
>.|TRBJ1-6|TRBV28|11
ASSFLRNSPLH
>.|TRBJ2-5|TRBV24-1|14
ATSDPTLATQETQY
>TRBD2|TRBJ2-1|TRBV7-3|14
ASSSLGLAGANEQF
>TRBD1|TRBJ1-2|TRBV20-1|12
SARVRDRGYGYT
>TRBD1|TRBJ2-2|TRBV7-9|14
ASSRRTGIMGGELF
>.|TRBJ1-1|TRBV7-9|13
ASRLGGGLGTEAF
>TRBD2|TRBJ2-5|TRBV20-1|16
SAQPGLAGEGTQETQY
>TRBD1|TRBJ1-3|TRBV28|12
ASKPGQGASTIY
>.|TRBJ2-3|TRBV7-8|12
ASSFPALSDTQY
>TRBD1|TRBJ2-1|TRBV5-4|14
ASSHISGGSYNEQF
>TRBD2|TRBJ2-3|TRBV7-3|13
ASSLGGRNGDTQY
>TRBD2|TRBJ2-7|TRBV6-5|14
ASSYSLAGERSEQY
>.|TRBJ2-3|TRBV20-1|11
SATWSGSDTQY
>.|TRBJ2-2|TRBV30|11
ASLTRSTGELF
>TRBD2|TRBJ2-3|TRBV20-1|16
SAPIPGLAYSLAATQY